A selection of T cell receptor beta chains follows, all from one sample in a study of circulating and synovial CD4+ cells in juvenile arthritis. Repertoires were generated with immunoSEQ multiplex PCR, while TCRdb's copy carries only in-frame clones and drops some. Among 30,000 to 40,000 clones listed, 90% to 95% were seen once. Specimen: CD4+ T cells from blood. Every receptor here comes from a human donor with juvenile idiopathic arthritis. Each CDR3 is given with its conserved first and last residue. Fields, in order: V gene, J gene, clone size, D gene, CDR3 DNA, CDR3 protein. A D gene is named only where the DNA matches it firmly. Rows give clone size only sometimes, using once, few, many, or a class for an expanded clone.

v_gene: TRBV5-1
j_gene: TRBJ2-3
abundance: once
d_gene: NA
CDR3nt: TGCGCCAGCAGCTTGGCCTCGGTGGGCTCAGATACGCAGTATTTT
CDR3aa: CASSLASVGSDTQYF

v_gene: TRBV7-2
j_gene: TRBJ2-1
abundance: NA
d_gene: TRBD2
CDR3nt: TGTGCCAGCAGCCGCCTCCTAGGCGGGGGGGAGCAGTTCTTC
CDR3aa: CASSRLLGGGEQFF

v_gene: TRBV2
j_gene: TRBJ2-2
abundance: NA
d_gene: NA
CDR3nt: TGTGCCAGCCGGGCGGGAGGGGAGCTGTTTTTT
CDR3aa: CASRAGGELFF

v_gene: TRBV19
j_gene: TRBJ2-2
abundance: NA
d_gene: TRBD2
CDR3nt: TGTGCCAGTAGACCCGGACTAGCGGGCACACGAAACGGGGAGCTGTTTTTT
CDR3aa: CASRPGLAGTRNGELFF

v_gene: TRBV27
j_gene: TRBJ1-2
abundance: NA
d_gene: TRBD1
CDR3nt: TGTGCCAGCAGTCGGGACCCGGGACAGGGGTTGAATGGCTACACCTTC
CDR3aa: CASSRDPGQGLNGYTF

v_gene: TRBV10-2
j_gene: TRBJ1-2
abundance: NA
d_gene: TRBD1
CDR3nt: TGCGCCAGCAGTGAGTTCAGGGGGCCAGCTAACTATGGCTACACCTTC
CDR3aa: CASSEFRGPANYGYTF

v_gene: TRBV5-1
j_gene: TRBJ1-6
abundance: NA
d_gene: NA
CDR3nt: TGCGCCAGCAGCGCTCAAAATGCGGATAATTCCCCCCTCCACTTT
CDR3aa: CASSAQNADNSPLHF

v_gene: TRBV6-4
j_gene: TRBJ2-2
abundance: few
d_gene: NA
CDR3nt: TGTGCCAGCAGTGACAGTAGCGGTGGCGGGGAGCTGTTTTTT
CDR3aa: CASSDSSGGGELFF

v_gene: TRBV10-1
j_gene: TRBJ2-2
abundance: NA
d_gene: NA
CDR3nt: TGCGCCAGCAGTTATTCCGGAGGCGAGCTGTTTTTT
CDR3aa: CASSYSGGELFF

v_gene: TRBV27
j_gene: TRBJ1-5
abundance: NA
d_gene: NA
CDR3nt: TGTGCCAGCAGTTTATTCAGCAGGCTCAATCAGCCCCAGCATTTT
CDR3aa: CASSLFSRLNQPQHF

v_gene: TRBV27
j_gene: TRBJ1-4
abundance: NA
d_gene: TRBD1
CDR3nt: TGTGCCAGCAGTCTTCAGGGGGTAGCTAATGAAAAACTGTTTTTT
CDR3aa: CASSLQGVANEKLFF

v_gene: TRBV7-2
j_gene: TRBJ2-2
abundance: NA
d_gene: NA
CDR3nt: TGTGCCAGCAGCTTCACGACAAACACCGGGGAGCTGTTTTTT
CDR3aa: CASSFTTNTGELFF

v_gene: TRBV5-1
j_gene: TRBJ2-2
abundance: NA
d_gene: TRBD2
CDR3nt: TGCGCCAGCAGCCCCCTACCTAGCGGGGTAACCGGGGAGCTGTTTTTT
CDR3aa: CASSPLPSGVTGELFF

v_gene: TRBV7-2
j_gene: TRBJ1-1
abundance: NA
d_gene: NA
CDR3nt: TGTGCCAGCAGCTTAACGGGGGGCGGGACTGAAGCTTTCTTT
CDR3aa: CASSLTGGGTEAFF

v_gene: TRBV2
j_gene: TRBJ1-5
abundance: NA
d_gene: NA
CDR3nt: TGTGCCAGCAGTGGAGAGAGGGGCGCGGGACAGCCCCAGCATTTT
CDR3aa: CASSGERGAGQPQHF

v_gene: TRBV6-5
j_gene: TRBJ2-1
abundance: NA
d_gene: TRBD2
CDR3nt: TGTGCCAGCAGTCAGCTAGCGGGACAGAATGAGCAGTTCTTC
CDR3aa: CASSQLAGQNEQFF

v_gene: TRBV28
j_gene: TRBJ1-1
abundance: NA
d_gene: NA
CDR3nt: TGTGCCAGCAGGAGTTCCCGGGACACTGAAGCTTTCTTT
CDR3aa: CASRSSRDTEAFF

v_gene: TRBV18
j_gene: TRBJ2-2
abundance: NA
d_gene: NA
CDR3nt: TGTGCCAGCTCACCATTTCAGGGACAGAACACCGGGGAGCTGTTTTTT
CDR3aa: CASSPFQGQNTGELFF

v_gene: TRBV25-1
j_gene: TRBJ2-3
abundance: NA
d_gene: TRBD2
CDR3nt: TGTGCCAGCAGCGGCCCTAGCGGGGGAACAGATACGCAGTATTTT
CDR3aa: CASSGPSGGTDTQYF

v_gene: TRBV25-1
j_gene: TRBJ1-6
abundance: NA
d_gene: TRBD1
CDR3nt: TGTGCCAGCAGTGAATATAGGGCAGGGGGAAATTCACCCCTCCACTTT
CDR3aa: CASSEYRAGGNSPLHF

v_gene: TRBV5-1
j_gene: TRBJ2-7
abundance: NA
d_gene: TRBD1
CDR3nt: TGCGCCAGCAGCCGGGGACAGGGGTACTACGAGCAGTACTTC
CDR3aa: CASSRGQGYYEQYF

v_gene: TRBV7-2
j_gene: TRBJ2-7
abundance: once
d_gene: TRBD1
CDR3nt: TGTGCCAGCAGTCCTAGCCAGGGGGCTCGCTACGAGCAGTACTTC
CDR3aa: CASSPSQGARYEQYF

v_gene: TRBV4-3
j_gene: TRBJ2-2
abundance: NA
d_gene: TRBD2
CDR3nt: TGCGCCAGCAGCCCCGGCGGGGGGATCGCCGGGGAGCTGTTTTTT
CDR3aa: CASSPGGGIAGELFF

v_gene: TRBV4-1
j_gene: TRBJ2-3
abundance: NA
d_gene: TRBD2
CDR3nt: TGCGCCAGCAGCCAAGATGGTGGACTAGACTGGGATACGCAGTATTTT
CDR3aa: CASSQDGGLDWDTQYF

v_gene: TRBV7-3
j_gene: TRBJ1-4
abundance: NA
d_gene: NA
CDR3nt: TGTGCCAGCAGCTTGGGAGTTAATGAAAAACTGTTTTTT
CDR3aa: CASSLGVNEKLFF